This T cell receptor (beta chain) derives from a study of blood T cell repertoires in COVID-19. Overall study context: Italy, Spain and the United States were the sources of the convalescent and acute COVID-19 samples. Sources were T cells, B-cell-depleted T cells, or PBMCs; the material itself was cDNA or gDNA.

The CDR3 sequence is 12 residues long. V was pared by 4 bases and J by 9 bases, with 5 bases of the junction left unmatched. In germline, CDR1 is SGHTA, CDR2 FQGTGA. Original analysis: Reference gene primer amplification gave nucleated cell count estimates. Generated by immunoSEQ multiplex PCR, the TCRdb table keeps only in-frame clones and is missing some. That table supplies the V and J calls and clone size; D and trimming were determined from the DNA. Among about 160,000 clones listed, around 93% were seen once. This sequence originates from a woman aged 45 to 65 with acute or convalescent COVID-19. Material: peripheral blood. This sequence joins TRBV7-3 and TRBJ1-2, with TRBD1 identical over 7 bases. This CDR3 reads CASSSDRIRYTF. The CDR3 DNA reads TGTGCCAGCAGCTCGGACAGGATCCGCTACACCTTC.